The sequence of this T cell receptor beta chain was determined in a study of PD-1 blockade in classical Hodgkin lymphoma. Time point: cycle 4 day 1 (C4D1), after five to seven weeks of nivolumab. Every single patient, without exception, relapsed after autologous stem cell transplantation, and brentuximab vedotin exposure varied. This table comes from immunoSEQ multiplex PCR, and its TCRdb copy is limited to in-frame clones, with some not included. This sample has about 93,000 clones, with 78% found just once. A single count supports this clone. After removal of 2 bases from V and 5 bases from J, the junction contained 3 bases not matched to a gene. This CDR3 has 14 residues. Germline V gene lookup returns CDR1 MNHEY and CDR2 SMNVEV (reference sequence).

This clonotype originated in a human donor with classical Hodgkin lymphoma. The sequencing used peripheral blood mononuclear cells (PBMCs), collected before the fourth cycle of nivolumab. The V and J genes are TRBV27 and TRBJ2-5; 9 bases fit TRBD1. CDR3 in amino acids: CASSLRGQGETQYF. The DNA for the CDR3 is TGTGCCAGCAGTTTACGAGGACAGGGGGAGACCCAGTACTTC.